One T cell receptor (beta chain) is described in this entry. The antigen it recognizes is unknown. No base-level quality is on record; no much larger clone is a single base apart. The data belong to a study of blood T cell repertoires in COVID-19 (dated by TCRdb to 2018 to 2020). About the investigation overall: Samples covering the acute and convalescent phases of COVID-19 were provided by collaborators in the United States, Italy and Spain. A de-identified subject ID, COVID-19 status, age in years and sex were almost always included in the sample metadata. Where available, HLA class I and class II types were obtained from metadata supplied by the sample provider rather than from assay-based typing. Deeply sampled blood TCRbeta repertoires from subjects exposed to, actively infected with, or recovered from COVID-19 were included in the dataset. The repertoires were released in a freely available public database meant as a resource for research on the immune response to SARS-CoV-2. The prospective study material was composed of cDNA or gDNA derived from T cells, B-cell-depleted T cells, or PBMCs. Samples came from the ongoing ImmuneRACE study (first 160 participants) plus 1,254 subjects from 6 global collaborators.

V ends up 5 bases short and J 8 bases short, with an unmatched junction base count of 4. The CDR3 holds 14 amino acids from the cysteine to the phenylalanine. Only CDR3 DNA is held: 42 bases, read in frame from base 1. From a lookup of the germline V gene, CDR1 and CDR2 are SGHTA and FQGTGA. TCRbeta CDR3 regions were amplified from genomic DNA using the immunoSEQ Assay, a bias-controlled multiplex PCR. The source study handled its data this way. Within the assay, amplification of reference gene primers was used to estimate how many nucleated cells each sample contained. To quantify the absolute abundance of each unique TCRbeta CDR3 rearrangement, sequence reads were collapsed and filtered. For each sample, productive Simpson clonality was calculated as the square root of Simpson's diversity index over productive rearrangements. TCRdb mirrors the immuneACCESS table, restricted to in-frame sequences. Some clones are absent from its copies; in checked studies, under half trace to an unresolved V gene, and the reason for the others is unknown. The V and J calls and clone size come from that table; D and trimming were worked out from the DNA. Here the sample has approximately 170,000 clones; approximately 86% occur a single time. 7% to 10% of the sample goes to the ten largest clones.

Findings and caveats that apply to the study as a whole: Clinical and demographic metadata were provided uncurated, with the amount varying by source and participant.

The collaborating institutions used their own protocols to collect whole blood in K2EDTA tubes. Collaborator samples were shipped for TCRbeta analysis as frozen whole blood, isolated PBMCs, or DNA extracted from either sample type. The chain joins TRBV7-3 to TRBJ1-6, with 9 junctional bases fitting TRBD1. The sequenced sample consisted of peripheral blood. The receptor's source is a man aged 50-59 years with active or convalescent COVID-19. DNA sequence: TGTGCCAGCAGCACGGGACAGGGTGATTCACCCCTCCACTTT. It encodes CASSTGQGDSPLHF.